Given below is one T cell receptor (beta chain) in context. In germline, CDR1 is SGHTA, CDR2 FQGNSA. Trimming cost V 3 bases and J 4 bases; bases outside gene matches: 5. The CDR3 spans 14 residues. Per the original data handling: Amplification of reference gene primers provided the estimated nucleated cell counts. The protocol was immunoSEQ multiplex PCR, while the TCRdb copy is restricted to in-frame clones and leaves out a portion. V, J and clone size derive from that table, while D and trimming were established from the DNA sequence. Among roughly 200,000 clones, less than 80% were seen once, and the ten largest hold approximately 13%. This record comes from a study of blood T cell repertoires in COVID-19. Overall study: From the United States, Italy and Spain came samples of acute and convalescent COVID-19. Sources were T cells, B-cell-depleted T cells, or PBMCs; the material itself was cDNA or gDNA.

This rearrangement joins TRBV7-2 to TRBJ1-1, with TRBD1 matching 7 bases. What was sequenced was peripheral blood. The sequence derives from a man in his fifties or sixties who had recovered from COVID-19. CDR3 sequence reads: CASSFDRAVTEAFF. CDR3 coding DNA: TGTGCCAGCAGCTTCGACAGGGCGGTCACTGAAGCTTTCTTT.